A selection of T cell receptor beta chains follows, all from one sample in a study of blood T cell repertoires in COVID-19. The table came from immunoSEQ multiplex PCR; TCRdb's copy has only in-frame clones and leaves some out. The sample holds 200,000 to 250,000 clones, roughly four fifths seen once. The sequencing sample was made of peripheral blood. The source is a woman aged 40 to 50 with acute or convalescent COVID-19. The CDR3 runs from the conserved cysteine through the conserved F or W. Each record gives: J gene, clone size, V gene, D gene, CDR3 protein, CDR3 DNA. The D gene is left open where the match is weak. Some rows mark clone size as missing; the rest say once, few, many or name a class of expanded clone.

TRBJ2-7,-,TRBV3-1/TRBV3-2,-,CASSPDRPYEQYF,TGTGCCAGCAGCCCAGACAGGCCCTACGAGCAGTACTTC
TRBJ2-1,-,TRBV7-2,TRBD2,CASSPLGLAGLKYNEQFF,TGTGCCAGCAGCCCATTGGGACTAGCGGGCTTGAAATACAATGAGCAGTTCTTC
TRBJ2-2,-,TRBV25-1,-,CASSRADELTGELFF,TGTGCCAGCAGCAGGGCGGATGAACTGACCGGGGAGCTGTTTTTT
TRBJ2-1,-,TRBV27,TRBD2,CASSLLLAGGTPLYNEQFF,TGTGCCAGCAGTTTATTGCTAGCGGGAGGTACGCCTCTATACAATGAGCAGTTCTTC
TRBJ2-3,-,TRBV5-1,TRBD2,CASSSGLAGGNTDTQYF,TGCGCCAGCAGCTCGGGACTAGCGGGGGGGAACACAGATACGCAGTATTTT
TRBJ2-1,-,TRBV6-2/TRBV6-3,TRBD2,CASSLSGTGSYNEQFF,TGTGCCAGCAGCCTTAGCGGGACCGGCTCCTACAATGAGCAGTTCTTC
TRBJ2-4,-,TRBV4-3,TRBD2,CASSQEWGGTSWDIQYF,TGCGCCAGCAGCCAAGAGTGGGGGGGGACTAGCTGGGACATTCAGTACTTC
TRBJ2-2,-,TRBV19,-,CASSIWGVNTGELFF,TGTGCCAGTAGTATTTGGGGGGTGAACACCGGGGAGCTGTTTTTT
TRBJ2-7,once,TRBV6-2/TRBV6-3,TRBD1,CASSYPLQGAYEQYF,TGTGCCAGCAGTTACCCCCTGCAGGGGGCCTACGAGCAGTACTTC
TRBJ2-7,-,TRBV19,-,CASSIGAHRINEQYF,TGTGCCAGTAGTATTGGCGCACACAGGATTAACGAGCAGTACTTC
TRBJ2-7,-,TRBV5-1,TRBD1,CASSPSGQGGNEQYF,TGCGCCAGCAGCCCTTCAGGACAGGGGGGCAACGAGCAGTACTTC
TRBJ2-2,once,TRBV7-8,-,CASSSNRGNGELFF,TGTGCCAGCAGCTCCAACCGGGGGAACGGGGAGCTGTTTTTT
TRBJ2-5,-,TRBV30,-,CAWSVAGGAQETQYF,TGTGCCTGGAGTGTAGCTGGAGGGGCCCAAGAGACCCAGTACTTC
TRBJ1-1,-,TRBV12-3/TRBV12-4,-,CASSSGVITEAFF,TGTGCCAGCAGTTCGGGGGTGATCACTGAAGCTTTCTTT
TRBJ1-2,-,TRBV25-1,-,CASSDRAGNYGYTF,TGTGCCAGCAGTGATAGGGCGGGGAACTATGGCTACACCTTC
TRBJ2-3,-,TRBV19,-,CASSPLGSGDTQYF,TGTGCCAGTAGTCCCCTGGGGAGTGGAGATACGCAGTATTTT
TRBJ1-4,-,TRBV18,-,CASSPSWGGEGEKLFF,TGTGCCAGCTCACCATCCTGGGGAGGGGAAGGAGAAAAACTGTTTTTT
TRBJ2-5,-,TRBV2,-,CASSDPRDQETQYF,TGTGCCAGCAGTGACCCCAGGGACCAAGAGACCCAGTACTTC
TRBJ2-1,-,TRBV4-2,TRBD1,CASSQIRDREPRDEQFF,TGTGCCAGCAGCCAAATCCGGGACAGGGAGCCTCGGGATGAGCAGTTCTTC
TRBJ2-5,-,TRBV14,-,CASSHRGHETQYF,TGTGCCAGCAGCCATAGAGGGCACGAGACCCAGTACTTC
TRBJ2-2,-,TRBV6-5,TRBD1,CASRNRGQNAGELFF,TGTGCCAGCAGAAACAGGGGGCAAAACGCCGGGGAGCTGTTTTTT
TRBJ1-5,-,TRBV30,-,CAVSWVESNQPQHF,TGTGCCGTTAGCTGGGTTGAGAGCAATCAGCCCCAGCATTTT
TRBJ2-7,-,TRBV6-2/TRBV6-3,TRBD1,CASSRDRVRLYEQYF,TGTGCCAGCAGTCGAGACAGGGTTCGGCTTTACGAGCAGTACTTC
TRBJ2-7,-,TRBV19,-,CASSIGPSYEQYF,TGTGCCAGTAGTATCGGTCCATCCTACGAGCAGTACTTC
TRBJ1-1,-,TRBV2,TRBD1,CASSPGQGTTEAFF,TGTGCCAGCAGTCCCGGACAGGGGACCACTGAAGCTTTCTTT
TRBJ1-6,-,TRBV7-6,TRBD1,CASSLRIGQGSPLHF,TGTGCCAGCAGCTTACGCATCGGACAGGGATCACCCCTCCACTTT
TRBJ1-2,-,TRBV3-1/TRBV3-2,TRBD1,CASSHGTGSGYTF,TGTGCCAGCAGCCACGGGACAGGGAGTGGCTACACCTTC
TRBJ2-5,-,TRBV6-1,-,CASSEFLGVAETQYF,TGTGCCAGCAGTGAATTTCTTGGAGTGGCCGAGACCCAGTACTTC
TRBJ2-7,-,TRBV29-1,-,CSVVGGVPYEQYF,TGCAGCGTTGTGGGGGGTGTTCCCTACGAGCAGTACTTC
TRBJ2-1,-,TRBV3-1/TRBV3-2,TRBD1,CASTSGTGGLTEQFF,TGTGCCAGCACCTCCGGGACAGGGGGGCTTACAGAGCAGTTCTTC
TRBJ2-7,-,TRBV14,-,CASSQGGPGYEQYF,TGTGCCAGCAGCCAAGGCGGGCCTGGCTACGAGCAGTACTTC
TRBJ1-2,-,TRBV10-3,TRBD1,CAIKGQADNYGYTF,TGTGCCATCAAAGGACAGGCCGATAACTATGGCTACACCTTC
TRBJ2-5,-,TRBV6-2/TRBV6-3,-,CASSYSFRDQETQYF,TGTGCCAGCAGTTACTCGTTCCGGGACCAAGAGACCCAGTACTTC
TRBJ1-2,-,TRBV5-1,-,CASSLDWDTSGGYTF,TGCGCCAGCAGCTTGGATTGGGACACCTCAGGGGGCTACACCTTC
TRBJ2-1,-,TRBV5-1,-,CASSLGTNNEQFF,TGCGCCAGCAGCTTGGGGACTAACAATGAGCAGTTCTTC
TRBJ2-7,-,TRBV6-2/TRBV6-3,TRBD2,CASSYATVVSGGYEQYF,TGTGCCAGCAGTTACGCTACCGTCGTGAGCGGGGGTTACGAGCAGTACTTC
TRBJ1-1,few,TRBV10-3,-,CAISEVDNPGTEAFF,TGTGCCATCAGTGAGGTAGACAATCCGGGGACTGAAGCTTTCTTT
TRBJ1-1,-,TRBV29-1,-,CSVDLVIDSWSTEAFF,TGCAGCGTTGACTTGGTAATAGACTCGTGGAGCACTGAAGCTTTCTTT
TRBJ1-4,-,TRBV5-8,-,CASSFQWATNEKLFF,TGTGCCAGCAGCTTTCAGTGGGCGACTAATGAAAAACTGTTTTTT
TRBJ1-1,once,TRBV2,TRBD1,CASSAGTGDKAFF,TGTGCCAGCAGCGCGGGGACAGGGGATAAGGCTTTCTTT
TRBJ2-5,few,TRBV9,TRBD1,CASSFNRDRGLKETQYF,TGTGCCAGCAGCTTTAACCGGGACAGGGGGCTTAAAGAGACCCAGTACTTC
TRBJ2-7,-,TRBV7-3,TRBD1,CASSLDPGGSEQYF,TGTGCCAGCAGCTTAGACCCAGGGGGCAGCGAGCAGTACTTC
TRBJ1-3,few,TRBV5-6,-,CASSFPERHSGNTIYF,TGTGCCAGCAGCTTCCCCGAGCGGCACTCTGGAAACACCATATATTTT
TRBJ2-5,-,TRBV4-3,TRBD1,CASSQDRGREETQYF,TGCGCCAGCAGCCAGGACAGGGGGCGCGAAGAGACCCAGTACTTC
TRBJ1-6,-,TRBV27,-,CASRPVGHLNSPLHF,TGTGCCAGCAGACCAGTGGGACACCTTAATTCACCCCTCCACTTT
TRBJ2-2,-,TRBV2,-,CASILAGELFF,TGTGCCAGCATCCTAGCCGGGGAGCTGTTTTTT
TRBJ2-3,many,TRBV11-3,-,CASSLDLGDTQYF,TGTGCCAGCAGCTTAGATCTCGGAGATACGCAGTATTTT
TRBJ2-2,-,TRBV11-3,-,CASSPLGAAANTGELFF,TGTGCCAGCAGCCCCTTAGGGGCCGCGGCGAACACCGGGGAGCTGTTTTTT
TRBJ2-6,-,TRBV19,-,CASDQGANVLTF,TGTGCCAGTGATCAGGGGGCCAACGTCCTGACTTTC
TRBJ2-4,-,TRBV6-1,TRBD2,CASSETSGGKVIQYF,TGTGCCAGCAGTGAAACTAGCGGTGGAAAAGTCATTCAGTACTTC
TRBJ2-3,-,TRBV5-6,TRBD2,CASSLHGGVGTDTQYF,TGTGCCAGCAGCTTGCACGGGGGGGTAGGCACAGATACGCAGTATTTT
TRBJ2-5,once,TRBV25-1,-,CASSEPGQIQETQYF,TGTGCCAGCAGTGAACCCGGACAGATCCAAGAGACCCAGTACTTC
TRBJ2-6,-,TRBV7-3,-,CASSLFGGSSGANVLTF,TGTGCCAGCAGCTTATTTGGGGGGAGCTCTGGGGCCAACGTCCTGACTTTC
TRBJ2-2,-,TRBV12-3/TRBV12-4,-,CASTRGRTGELFF,TGTGCCAGCACCAGGGGAAGGACCGGGGAGCTGTTTTTT